Listed below are T cell receptor beta chains from one sample, sequenced in a study of regulatory T cells in long-lasting Graves disease. TCRdb independently ran MiXCR on the multiplex PCR reads; one entry per CDR3 protein. The profile shows about 460,000 distinct CDR3 sequences, less than 25% of them singletons. The sequences come from peripheral blood mononuclear cells (PBMCs), collected when the disease was refractory, from a patient treated with antithyroid drugs. These TCRs come from a female donor with Graves disease. Both conserved end residues are part of each CDR3. D genes are given only for firm matches. Rows give clone size only sometimes, using once, few, many, or a class for an expanded clone.

j_gene: TRBJ2-7
abundance: many
v_gene: TRBV6-1
d_gene: -
CDR3aa: CASSDSGVYEQYF
CDR3nt: TGTGCCAGCAGTGACAGCGGCGTCTACGAGCAGTACTTC

j_gene: TRBJ2-7
abundance: -
v_gene: TRBV6-5
d_gene: -
CDR3aa: CASSYSHRDYEQYF
CDR3nt: TGTGCCAGCAGTTACTCGCACCGTGACTACGAGCAGTACTTC

j_gene: TRBJ1-6
abundance: -
v_gene: TRBV2
d_gene: -
CDR3aa: CASSFREPDNSPLHF
CDR3nt: TGTGCCAGCAGTTTCCGGGAACCAGATAATTCACCCCTCCACTTT

j_gene: TRBJ2-1
abundance: few
v_gene: TRBV6-1
d_gene: -
CDR3aa: CASRDDGSGREQFF
CDR3nt: TGTGCCAGCAGAGACGATGGATCGGGCCGAGAGCAGTTCTTC

j_gene: TRBJ1-6
abundance: many
v_gene: TRBV20-1
d_gene: -
CDR3aa: CSASPGRNSPLHF
CDR3nt: TGCAGTGCTAGTCCGGGGCGGAATTCACCCCTCCACTTT

j_gene: TRBJ2-4
abundance: -
v_gene: TRBV7-6
d_gene: -
CDR3aa: CASSPRTFASGAKNIQYF
CDR3nt: TGTGCCAGCAGCCCCCGGACGTTCGCCTCAGGAGCCAAAAACATTCAGTACTTC

j_gene: TRBJ2-2
abundance: few
v_gene: TRBV5-1
d_gene: TRBD1
CDR3aa: CASLPYPTGWETGELFF
CDR3nt: TGCGCCAGCCTACCCTATCCGACAGGGTGGGAGACCGGGGAGCTGTTTTTT

j_gene: TRBJ1-2
abundance: -
v_gene: TRBV7-2
d_gene: -
CDR3aa: CASSTPYRGSHGYTF
CDR3nt: TGTGCCAGCAGCACCCCCTATCGGGGGTCGCATGGCTACACCTTC

j_gene: TRBJ2-7
abundance: many
v_gene: TRBV2
d_gene: TRBD2
CDR3aa: CASRGLAAWQYF
CDR3nt: TGTGCCAGCAGGGGGCTAGCGGCTTGGCAGTACTTC

j_gene: TRBJ1-6
abundance: few
v_gene: TRBV5-1
d_gene: TRBD1
CDR3aa: CASSLAPGTGESPLHF
CDR3nt: TGCGCCAGCAGCTTGGCCCCCGGGACAGGAGAATCACCCCTCCACTTT